The rows below give T cell receptor beta chains drawn from one sample of a study of neurological immune-mediated disorders. TCRdb re-called the 5' RACE reads through MiXCR, storing one row per CDR3 protein. Among some 76,000 distinct CDR3 sequences listed, 2.5% to 4% were seen once. Input material: PBMCs. These receptors came from a woman between 50 and 59 years old with multiple sclerosis. CDR3s include the opening cysteine and the closing phenylalanine or tryptophan. Fields, in order: CDR3 DNA, CDR3 protein, D gene, J gene, clone size, V gene. D genes are given only for firm matches. Some rows have no size entry. The others give once, few or many, or a class for an expanded clone.

CDR3 DNA: TGTGCCAGCAGCGGGTTTGGGGAGCTGTTTTTT; CDR3 protein: CASSGFGELFF; D gene: NA; J gene: TRBJ2-2; clone size: many; V gene: TRBV7-9
CDR3 DNA: TGTGCCAGCAGTTTTCCCGGGGGCCGCACAGATACGCAGTATTTT; CDR3 protein: CASSFPGGRTDTQYF; D gene: NA; J gene: TRBJ2-3; clone size: many; V gene: TRBV12-3/TRBV12-4
CDR3 DNA: TGTGCCACCGAAAAGACAGGGGGAGATACGCAGTATTTT; CDR3 protein: CATEKTGGDTQYF; D gene: TRBD1; J gene: TRBJ2-3; clone size: many; V gene: TRBV7-9
CDR3 DNA: TGCAGTGCTAGTGGCGACAGATTCTATGGCTACACCTTC; CDR3 protein: CSASGDRFYGYTF; D gene: NA; J gene: TRBJ1-2; clone size: few; V gene: TRBV20-1
CDR3 DNA: TGCAGTGCCCATAATAGCGGGGGAGAGACCCAGTACTTC; CDR3 protein: CSAHNSGGETQYF; D gene: TRBD2; J gene: TRBJ2-5; clone size: many; V gene: TRBV20-1
CDR3 DNA: TGCAGCGTCCAACCAGGTGCCCAAGAGACCCAGTACTTC; CDR3 protein: CSVQPGAQETQYF; D gene: NA; J gene: TRBJ2-5; clone size: many; V gene: TRBV29-1
CDR3 DNA: TGTGCCAGCAGTTTAGTAACAGGGAATAATTCACCCCTCCACTTT; CDR3 protein: CASSLVTGNNSPLHF; D gene: NA; J gene: TRBJ1-6; clone size: many; V gene: TRBV28
CDR3 DNA: TGCAGTGCCCTTAGGGGGGGGCCGGGTAATGAGCAGTTCTTC; CDR3 protein: CSALRGGPGNEQFF; D gene: NA; J gene: TRBJ2-1; clone size: many; V gene: TRBV20-1
CDR3 DNA: TGCAGTGCTAGAGATAGCGGGACTAGCTCCCATCAGCAGTACTTC; CDR3 protein: CSARDSGTSSHQQYF; D gene: TRBD2; J gene: TRBJ2-7; clone size: many; V gene: TRBV20-1
CDR3 DNA: TGTGCCAGCACCCCAGGGGGAAATGAGCAGTTCTTC; CDR3 protein: CASTPGGNEQFF; D gene: TRBD1; J gene: TRBJ2-1; clone size: many; V gene: TRBV12-3/TRBV12-4
CDR3 DNA: TGCGCCAGCAGCCCGGGGCGGGTTAGCACAGATACGCAGTATTTT; CDR3 protein: CASSPGRVSTDTQYF; D gene: NA; J gene: TRBJ2-3; clone size: many; V gene: TRBV5-1
CDR3 DNA: TGCAGTGCTCCGCCAGCTTCGAGCTCCTACAATGAGCAGTTCTTC; CDR3 protein: CSAPPASSSYNEQFF; D gene: NA; J gene: TRBJ2-1; clone size: many; V gene: TRBV20-1
CDR3 DNA: TGTGCCAGCAGTTTTTCAAACACCATATATTTT; CDR3 protein: CASSFSNTIYF; D gene: NA; J gene: TRBJ1-3; clone size: many; V gene: TRBV12-3/TRBV12-4
CDR3 DNA: TGTGCCAGCAGCGAGACGGACTATGGCTACACCTTC; CDR3 protein: CASSETDYGYTF; D gene: NA; J gene: TRBJ1-2; clone size: many; V gene: TRBV9
CDR3 DNA: TGTGCCAGCAGTTTTTGGCAGGGGATCAATTCACCCCTCCACTTT; CDR3 protein: CASSFWQGINSPLHF; D gene: NA; J gene: TRBJ1-6; clone size: many; V gene: TRBV12-3/TRBV12-4
CDR3 DNA: TGTGCCATCAGTGAAGGGATAAGGGATTCACCCCTCCACTTT; CDR3 protein: CAISEGIRDSPLHF; D gene: NA; J gene: TRBJ1-6; clone size: many; V gene: TRBV10-3
CDR3 DNA: TGCAGTGCCGCCCCCCTCAGATCATACAATGAGCAGTTCTTC; CDR3 protein: CSAAPLRSYNEQFF; D gene: NA; J gene: TRBJ2-1; clone size: NA; V gene: TRBV20-1
CDR3 DNA: TGCGCCAGCAGCTGGACCGGGACCTTAGGGATGGACACTGAAGCTTTCTTT; CDR3 protein: CASSWTGTLGMDTEAFF; D gene: NA; J gene: TRBJ1-1; clone size: many; V gene: TRBV5-1
CDR3 DNA: TGTGCCAGCAGCAACCGAGCGGGAGTGGACACCGGGGAGCTGTTTTTT; CDR3 protein: CASSNRAGVDTGELFF; D gene: TRBD2; J gene: TRBJ2-2; clone size: many; V gene: TRBV7-9
CDR3 DNA: TGCAGCGTTGAAGATCTTCGGGAGGGCCAGAACCACGATACGCAGTATTTT; CDR3 protein: CSVEDLREGQNHDTQYF; D gene: TRBD2; J gene: TRBJ2-3; clone size: many; V gene: TRBV29-1
CDR3 DNA: TGCAGTGCTAGACCTCAGGGGTATCGCGAGCAGTACTTC; CDR3 protein: CSARPQGYREQYF; D gene: NA; J gene: TRBJ2-7; clone size: many; V gene: TRBV20-1
CDR3 DNA: TGCAGTGCTAGTTTAGATAGCAATCAGCCCCAGCATTTT; CDR3 protein: CSASLDSNQPQHF; D gene: NA; J gene: TRBJ1-5; clone size: many; V gene: TRBV20-1
CDR3 DNA: TGCAGTGCACAACTAGCGGGATTGGAGACCCAGTACTTC; CDR3 protein: CSAQLAGLETQYF; D gene: TRBD2; J gene: TRBJ2-5; clone size: many; V gene: TRBV20-1
CDR3 DNA: TGCGCCAGCAGCCAAGATAAAAGGTGGGGCACAGATACGCAGTATTTT; CDR3 protein: CASSQDKRWGTDTQYF; D gene: NA; J gene: TRBJ2-3; clone size: many; V gene: TRBV4-3
CDR3 DNA: TGTGCCAGCAGTAAGGGGACGGGGATCTACGAGCAGTACTTC; CDR3 protein: CASSKGTGIYEQYF; D gene: NA; J gene: TRBJ2-7; clone size: many; V gene: TRBV6-5
CDR3 DNA: TGTGCCAGCAGTTACCCAGGTCGGGGGGCAGGGGAGACCCAGTACTTC; CDR3 protein: CASSYPGRGAGETQYF; D gene: NA; J gene: TRBJ2-5; clone size: many; V gene: TRBV6-6
CDR3 DNA: TGCAGTGCTAGAAATAGGGTGCGGGACGACTCTGGGGCCAACGTCCTGACTTTC; CDR3 protein: CSARNRVRDDSGANVLTF; D gene: NA; J gene: TRBJ2-6; clone size: many; V gene: TRBV20-1
CDR3 DNA: TGCAGCGGACGAGCGGGAGAAGAGACCCAGTACTTC; CDR3 protein: CSGRAGEETQYF; D gene: TRBD2; J gene: TRBJ2-5; clone size: many; V gene: TRBV29-1
CDR3 DNA: TGTGCCAGCAGTTTAGAGCTAGCGGGAGCACGCGAGCAGTACTTC; CDR3 protein: CASSLELAGAREQYF; D gene: TRBD2; J gene: TRBJ2-7; clone size: many; V gene: TRBV12-3/TRBV12-4
CDR3 DNA: TGTGCCAGCAGCTTAGTTGGGGATAGCAATCAGCCCCAGCATTTT; CDR3 protein: CASSLVGDSNQPQHF; D gene: NA; J gene: TRBJ1-5; clone size: few; V gene: TRBV7-2
CDR3 DNA: TGCGCCAGCAGCTTGTGGGTGACTAGCGGGGATGTGACAGATACGCAGTATTTT; CDR3 protein: CASSLWVTSGDVTDTQYF; D gene: TRBD2; J gene: TRBJ2-3; clone size: many; V gene: TRBV5-1
CDR3 DNA: TGTGCTAGTGGTTTGGGACAGGGGTTCCTGGGGGAGACCCAGTACTTC; CDR3 protein: CASGLGQGFLGETQYF; D gene: TRBD1; J gene: TRBJ2-5; clone size: many; V gene: TRBV12-5
CDR3 DNA: TGCAGTGCTTTCCCCCCCTTAGCGGGAGGGCCCAATGAGCAGTTCTTC; CDR3 protein: CSAFPPLAGGPNEQFF; D gene: TRBD2; J gene: TRBJ2-1; clone size: many; V gene: TRBV20-1
CDR3 DNA: TGCAGTGCCGCTTCGGTGGGAGGGCTTTCCCACGAGCAGTACTTC; CDR3 protein: CSAASVGGLSHEQYF; D gene: TRBD2; J gene: TRBJ2-7; clone size: many; V gene: TRBV20-1
CDR3 DNA: TGTGCCAGCAGCCCTGGGACAGGCACACCCCTCCACTTT; CDR3 protein: CASSPGTGTPLHF; D gene: TRBD1; J gene: TRBJ1-6; clone size: many; V gene: TRBV14
CDR3 DNA: TGTGCCAGCAGCTTAGGGACTAGCAGATACAATGAGCAGTTCTTC; CDR3 protein: CASSLGTSRYNEQFF; D gene: TRBD2; J gene: TRBJ2-1; clone size: many; V gene: TRBV7-8
CDR3 DNA: TGTGCCAGCAGCCGGGACAGCCAAGAGACCCAGTACTTC; CDR3 protein: CASSRDSQETQYF; D gene: TRBD1; J gene: TRBJ2-5; clone size: many; V gene: TRBV7-2
CDR3 DNA: TGTGCCAGCAGAGCCTGGGACAGGGAATATTCACCCCTCCACTTT; CDR3 protein: CASRAWDREYSPLHF; D gene: TRBD1; J gene: TRBJ1-6; clone size: many; V gene: TRBV27
CDR3 DNA: TGTGCCAGCAGGGAGACAGGGCAAGCCAACGTCCTGACTTTC; CDR3 protein: CASRETGQANVLTF; D gene: TRBD1; J gene: TRBJ2-6; clone size: many; V gene: TRBV6-2/TRBV6-3
CDR3 DNA: TGTGCCAGCACACAAGGCTACGAGCAGTACTTC; CDR3 protein: CASTQGYEQYF; D gene: NA; J gene: TRBJ2-7; clone size: many; V gene: TRBV7-9
CDR3 DNA: TGTGCCATCAGTGGCCCCCCCAGGGACACCGGGGAGCTGTTTTTT; CDR3 protein: CAISGPPRDTGELFF; D gene: NA; J gene: TRBJ2-2; clone size: many; V gene: TRBV10-3
CDR3 DNA: TGTGCCAGCAGCACCCCCGGGGGGGGCTATGGGGAGCTGTTTTTT; CDR3 protein: CASSTPGGGYGELFF; D gene: TRBD2; J gene: TRBJ2-2; clone size: many; V gene: TRBV9
CDR3 DNA: TGCGCCAGCAGCCGAAGCGGAAACTCCTACAATGAGCAGTTCTTC; CDR3 protein: CASSRSGNSYNEQFF; D gene: NA; J gene: TRBJ2-1; clone size: many; V gene: TRBV4-1
CDR3 DNA: TGTGCCAGCTCACCGGGCTCTAGCGGGAAAAATGAGCAGTTCTTC; CDR3 protein: CASSPGSSGKNEQFF; D gene: TRBD2; J gene: TRBJ2-1; clone size: many; V gene: TRBV18
CDR3 DNA: TGCAGTGCCAGTAGGACTAGCGACTACGAGCAGTACTTC; CDR3 protein: CSASRTSDYEQYF; D gene: TRBD2; J gene: TRBJ2-7; clone size: many; V gene: TRBV20-1
CDR3 DNA: TGTGCCATCAGGCCTCATACGAGCTCCTACAATGAGCAGTTCTTC; CDR3 protein: CAIRPHTSSYNEQFF; D gene: NA; J gene: TRBJ2-1; clone size: many; V gene: TRBV10-3
CDR3 DNA: TGCAGTGCTAGAGATTGGGCGGGAGTGAACGAGCAGTACTTC; CDR3 protein: CSARDWAGVNEQYF; D gene: TRBD2; J gene: TRBJ2-7; clone size: many; V gene: TRBV20-1
CDR3 DNA: TGTGCCAGCAGAAATACCCTCCCGCGGGGGGTCGGAAACACCATATATTTT; CDR3 protein: CASRNTLPRGVGNTIYF; D gene: NA; J gene: TRBJ1-3; clone size: many; V gene: TRBV28
CDR3 DNA: TGTGCCAGCAGCCAAGCACAGGGGTCCGGGGAGACCCAGTACTTC; CDR3 protein: CASSQAQGSGETQYF; D gene: TRBD1; J gene: TRBJ2-5; clone size: many; V gene: TRBV27
CDR3 DNA: TGTGCCAGCAGTGTGGGACGGGGGAACACTGAAGCTTTCTTT; CDR3 protein: CASSVGRGNTEAFF; D gene: NA; J gene: TRBJ1-1; clone size: few; V gene: TRBV2
CDR3 DNA: TGTGCCAGCAGCTTAAACAGGGGAGTAAACTACGAGCAGTACTTC; CDR3 protein: CASSLNRGVNYEQYF; D gene: TRBD1; J gene: TRBJ2-7; clone size: many; V gene: TRBV7-6
CDR3 DNA: TGTGCCAGCAGTTATAGGCGGGAGGGCGACAATGAGCAGTTCTTC; CDR3 protein: CASSYRREGDNEQFF; D gene: TRBD2; J gene: TRBJ2-1; clone size: many; V gene: TRBV12-3/TRBV12-4
CDR3 DNA: TGTGCCAGCAGCCAAGCCGGGGGAGCGGGAACCTACGAGCAGTACTTC; CDR3 protein: CASSQAGGAGTYEQYF; D gene: TRBD2; J gene: TRBJ2-7; clone size: many; V gene: TRBV4-2
CDR3 DNA: TGTGCCAGCAGTTATTTAGCGGGAGGGCCGGTTGAGCAGTTCTTC; CDR3 protein: CASSYLAGGPVEQFF; D gene: TRBD2; J gene: TRBJ2-1; clone size: many; V gene: TRBV6-5
CDR3 DNA: TGTGCCAGCAGCCGTGGACAGGGAGGCAATCAGCCCCAGCATTTT; CDR3 protein: CASSRGQGGNQPQHF; D gene: TRBD1; J gene: TRBJ1-5; clone size: many; V gene: TRBV6-5
CDR3 DNA: TGCGCCAGCAGACTTGCTGTATCCTCACCCCTCCACTTT; CDR3 protein: CASRLAVSSPLHF; D gene: NA; J gene: TRBJ1-6; clone size: many; V gene: TRBV5-1
CDR3 DNA: TGCAGCGTTGATCCTGGGGGCGGGATAAAGAACACTGAAGCTTTCTTT; CDR3 protein: CSVDPGGGIKNTEAFF; D gene: NA; J gene: TRBJ1-1; clone size: many; V gene: TRBV29-1
CDR3 DNA: TGTGCCAGCAGTTCCCTCGGGTCTGACACCGGGGAGCTGTTTTTT; CDR3 protein: CASSSLGSDTGELFF; D gene: NA; J gene: TRBJ2-2; clone size: many; V gene: TRBV6-6
CDR3 DNA: TGTGCCAGCAGCCAAGATGTCATCGGGATCCAAGGGAGGGAGACCCAGTACTTC; CDR3 protein: CASSQDVIGIQGRETQYF; D gene: NA; J gene: TRBJ2-5; clone size: many; V gene: TRBV3-1
CDR3 DNA: TGCAGTGCTAGACTCCTAGCGGGGGCCAATGAGCAGTTCTTC; CDR3 protein: CSARLLAGANEQFF; D gene: TRBD2; J gene: TRBJ2-1; clone size: many; V gene: TRBV20-1